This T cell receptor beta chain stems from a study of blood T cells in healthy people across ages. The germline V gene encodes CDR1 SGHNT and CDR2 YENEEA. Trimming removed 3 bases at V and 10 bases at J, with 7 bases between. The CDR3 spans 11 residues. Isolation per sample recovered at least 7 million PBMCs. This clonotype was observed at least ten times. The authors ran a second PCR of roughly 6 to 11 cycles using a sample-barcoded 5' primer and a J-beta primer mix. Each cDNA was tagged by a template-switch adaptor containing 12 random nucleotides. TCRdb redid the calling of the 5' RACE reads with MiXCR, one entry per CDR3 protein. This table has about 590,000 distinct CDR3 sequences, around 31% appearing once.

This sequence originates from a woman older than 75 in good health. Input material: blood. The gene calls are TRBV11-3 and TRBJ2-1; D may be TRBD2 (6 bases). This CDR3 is CASSFAGEQFF. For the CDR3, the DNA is TGTGCCAGCAGCTTTGCGGGAGAGCAGTTCTTC.